These T cell receptor beta chains were read from a single sample in a study of regulatory T cells in long-lasting Graves disease. TCRdb reprocessed the multiplex PCR reads with MiXCR, giving one entry per CDR3 protein. The sample shows roughly 360,000 distinct CDR3 sequences, roughly 23% of them seen only once. The material was peripheral blood mononuclear cells (PBMCs), obtained when the disease was refractory, from a patient treated with antithyroid drugs. Receptors were obtained from a woman in her thirties or forties with Graves disease. The CDR3 runs from the conserved cysteine through the conserved F or W. Each record gives: clone size, V gene, J gene, D gene, CDR3 DNA, CDR3 protein. D genes are given only for firm matches. Some rows mark clone size as missing; the rest say once, few, many or name a class of expanded clone.

-	TRBV5-1	TRBJ1-2	TRBD1	TGCGCCAGCAGCTTGGGAACGGGACAGGGCGGCTACACCTTC	CASSLGTGQGGYTF
many	TRBV28	TRBJ1-5	-	TGTGCCAGTGGGACGGACCGCCGGCCCCAGCATTTT	CASGTDRRPQHF
many	TRBV28	TRBJ2-2	TRBD2	TGTGCCAGCAGCCACGAATGGCTAGCGGGAACGAGCGGGGAGCTGTTTTTT	CASSHEWLAGTSGELFF
-	TRBV3-1	TRBJ1-1	-	TGTGCCAGCAGCCCGATTGGACAGAACACTGAAGCTTTCTTT	CASSPIGQNTEAFF
many	TRBV29-1	TRBJ2-5	-	TGCAGCGTTGTGGGCGGGGGCGCCTGGGGAGAGACCCAGTACTTC	CSVVGGGAWGETQYF
many	TRBV11-2	TRBJ2-2	TRBD2	TGTGCCAGCAGCACTAGCGGAGCCACCGGGGAGCTGTTTTTT	CASSTSGATGELFF
many	TRBV2	TRBJ2-7	TRBD1	TGTGCCAGCAGTGAAGTTGGGACAGGCTCCTACGAGCAGTACTTC	CASSEVGTGSYEQYF
few	TRBV6-9	TRBJ2-7	-	TGTGCCAGCAGTTACACCGGGGGATTGACGGCCTACGAGCAGTACTTC	CASSYTGGLTAYEQYF
few	TRBV19	TRBJ2-4	-	TGTGCCAGTAGTAGTGCAGGCCTAGGTGGCATTCAGTACTTC	CASSSAGLGGIQYF
-	TRBV20-1	TRBJ2-3	-	TGCAGTGCTAAAACAATCGGGCCAGATACGCAGTATTTT	CSAKTIGPDTQYF
few	TRBV27	TRBJ2-3	-	TGTGCCAGCAGTTTTTTAGCGAGCACAGATACGCAGTATTTT	CASSFLASTDTQYF
-	TRBV30	TRBJ2-2	TRBD2	TGTGCCTGGAAGGCTAGCGGGAGGCTCGGCACCGGGGAGCTGTTTTTT	CAWKASGRLGTGELFF
-	TRBV5-1	TRBJ2-1	-	TGCGCCAGCAGCCCCGGAGGGTGGCAGCTGAGCTCCTACAATGAGCAGTTCTTC	CASSPGGWQLSSYNEQFF
-	TRBV15	TRBJ2-1	TRBD2	TGTGCCACCAGCAAATCGGGAGGTATCTACAATGAGCAGTTCTTC	CATSKSGGIYNEQFF
many	TRBV28	TRBJ1-5	-	TGTGCCAGCAGTTTCGGCAGGGGCGTTCAGCCCCAGCATTTT	CASSFGRGVQPQHF
once	TRBV9	TRBJ2-7	-	TGTGCCAGCAGCGCCGACAGTGGGGAGCAGTACTTC	CASSADSGEQYF
few	TRBV20-1	TRBJ1-5	-	TGCAGTGCTAGACCCCCCCCAAATCAGCCCCAGCATTTT	CSARPPPNQPQHF
many	TRBV6-5	TRBJ2-7	-	TGTGCCAGCAGTTACATCTGGGGGGCTTCCTACGAGCAGTACTTC	CASSYIWGASYEQYF
many	TRBV28	TRBJ1-6	-	TGTGCCACCTCGAGAGGGGGACGGAATTCACCCCTCCACTTT	CATSRGGRNSPLHF
many	TRBV11-3	TRBJ2-2	-	TGTGCCAGCAGTAGTGACAACACCGGGGAGCTGTTTTTT	CASSSDNTGELFF
many	TRBV28	TRBJ2-7	-	TGTGCCAGCACCCATTTTGCGGGTCCCATATTCTACGAGCAGTACTTC	CASTHFAGPIFYEQYF
-	TRBV5-1	TRBJ1-4	-	TGCGCCAACAGCATAGGACAGACAACTAATGAAAAACTGTTTTTT	CANSIGQTTNEKLFF
many	TRBV15	TRBJ1-1	-	TGTGCCACCAGCGGGAGAGGAGAACCCGCTGAAGCTTTCTTT	CATSGRGEPAEAFF
many	TRBV7-9	TRBJ1-4	TRBD1	TGTGCCAGCAGCTTCGCACGAGTCAGGGGGCTCGATGAAAAACTGTTTTTT	CASSFARVRGLDEKLFF
many	TRBV2	TRBJ2-5	-	TGTGCCAGCAGTGATGGGTCAGCCAGAGAGACCCAGTACTTC	CASSDGSARETQYF
-	TRBV30	TRBJ2-5	-	TGTGCCTGGAGTGCGGGGTGGAAACTACAAGAGACCCAGTACTTC	CAWSAGWKLQETQYF
few	TRBV10-2	TRBJ1-4	TRBD1	TGCGCCAGCAGCGCCGGGACAGGGGGCCGAGAAAAACTGTTTTTT	CASSAGTGGREKLFF
many	TRBV6-2/TRBV6-3	TRBJ2-7	TRBD1	TGTGCCAGCAAGGGGTCCAGGACAGGACTCGAGCAGTACTTC	CASKGSRTGLEQYF
many	TRBV12-3/TRBV12-4	TRBJ2-2	-	TGTGCCAGCAGTTTAGGGCGGGCGAACACCGGGGAGCTGTTTTTT	CASSLGRANTGELFF
many	TRBV11-2	TRBJ2-3	-	TGTGCCAGCGGTTGGGGGGCCGAGGGGACAGATACGCAGTATTTT	CASGWGAEGTDTQYF
many	TRBV6-5	TRBJ1-1	TRBD1	TGTGCCAGCAGTTACTCGCGGCGACAGGGGCCCATGAACACTGAAGCTTTCTTT	CASSYSRRQGPMNTEAFF
-	TRBV7-3	TRBJ1-6	-	TGTGCCAGCAGCTTAAGAGGACAGTCAAGTAATTCACCCCTCCACTTT	CASSLRGQSSNSPLHF
-	TRBV6-2/TRBV6-3	TRBJ2-1	-	TGTGCCAGCAGTTACCCCCCAAATGAGCAGTTCTTC	CASSYPPNEQFF
many	TRBV12-3/TRBV12-4	TRBJ2-7	-	TGTGCCAGCAGGGTCGGATCTCTCGGGTCCTACGAGCAGTACTTC	CASRVGSLGSYEQYF
few	TRBV30	TRBJ1-1	-	TGTGCCTGGACCCTTCCGGTGAACACTGAAGCTTTCTTT	CAWTLPVNTEAFF
many	TRBV11-2	TRBJ2-7	TRBD2	TGTGCCAGCAGCTTGGCGGGAGGGAACTACGAGCAGTACTTC	CASSLAGGNYEQYF
few	TRBV12-3/TRBV12-4	TRBJ1-6	-	TGTGCCAGCAGCCCCAGCGTGCCTTATAATTCACCCCTCCACTTT	CASSPSVPYNSPLHF
-	TRBV20-1	TRBJ2-7	TRBD2	TGCAGTGCAAGAGGGACTAGCGGGGATCTCTACGAGCAGTACTTC	CSARGTSGDLYEQYF
few	TRBV10-3	TRBJ2-2	-	TGTGCCATCAGTGAATGGGGGGCTTCTAACACCGGGGAGCTGTTTTTT	CAISEWGASNTGELFF
many	TRBV28	TRBJ2-6	-	TGTGCCAGCAGACCCCCTGGACCCGCGGGCTCTGGGGCCAACGTCCTGACTTTC	CASRPPGPAGSGANVLTF
few	TRBV5-1	TRBJ2-6	-	TGCGCCAGCAGCCGAGACAACTCTGGGGCCAACGTCCTGACTTTC	CASSRDNSGANVLTF
-	TRBV4-1	TRBJ2-5	TRBD2	TGCGCCAGCAGCCAAGATGGGTGGGAGGGCCGAAGAGAGACCCAGTACTTC	CASSQDGWEGRRETQYF
many	TRBV12-3/TRBV12-4	TRBJ2-2	TRBD2	TGTGCCAGCAGCCTCGGGACTAGCGGCGCCGGGGAGCTGTTTTTT	CASSLGTSGAGELFF
-	TRBV5-1	TRBJ1-1	TRBD1	TGCGCCAGCAGCCATCGGGAGGGGGCTTTTAACACTGAAGCTTTCTTT	CASSHREGAFNTEAFF
-	TRBV6-2/TRBV6-3	TRBJ1-3	-	TGTGCCAGCAGTTTTTACTCTGGAAACACCATATATTTT	CASSFYSGNTIYF
few	TRBV6-9	TRBJ2-7	TRBD1	TGTGCCAGCAGTTATGGACAGGGGGTCTCCTACGAGCAGTACTTC	CASSYGQGVSYEQYF
many	TRBV29-1	TRBJ1-4	-	TGCAGCGCTGGACTAGGTTCACAGGTTGGCGAAAAACTGTTTTTT	CSAGLGSQVGEKLFF
few	TRBV7-2	TRBJ2-7	TRBD2	TGTGCCAGCAGCTTAAGCGGACTAGCGCGGATCTACGAGCAGTACTTC	CASSLSGLARIYEQYF
-	TRBV12-3/TRBV12-4	TRBJ1-3	TRBD1	TGTGCCAGCAGTTTTCGAGAGGGGGCATCCTCTGGAAACACCATATATTTT	CASSFREGASSGNTIYF